The TCR beta chain under discussion was sequenced for a study of T cells in Graves' hyperthyroidism and ophthalmopathy. Study context: Before any treatment, at initial diagnosis, peripheral blood was collected. Study findings and constraints: Within blood appeared most thyroid clonotypes that had expanded above 0.001.

Amplified TCR beta CDR3 regions derived from RNA transcripts. In the first-round RT-PCR of the TCR CDR3, the HTBI primer set was used. Using its own MiXCR run on the multiplex PCR reads, TCRdb lists one record per CDR3 protein. Among 300,000 to 450,000 distinct CDR3 sequences listed, 20% to 30% were seen once. A word on this clonotype: Its target is unknown.

Germline CDR1 MNHNS, CDR2 SASEGT. The CDR3 has 18 amino acids. J was trimmed by 3 bases and V by 5 bases; bases with no gene match: 15. Graves' hyperthyroidism was deemed stable absent ophthalmopathy progression within 18 months. The authors obtained PBMCs from 10 ml of fresh peripheral blood. This TCR was sampled from a middle-aged man with Graves' hyperthyroidism. This chain joins TRBV6-1 and TRBJ2-7; 11 bases fit TRBD2. The sequenced sample consisted of blood. CDR3 coding DNA: TGTGCCAGCAGTTTTTCCGGGACTAGCGGTCTAAGGCGCTACGAGCAGTACTTC. Its translation is CASSFSGTSGLRRYEQYF.